The T cell receptor beta chain described here comes from a study of T-cell memory formation after mild COVID-19. Trimming stripped 5 bases from V and 4 bases from J, with 9 bases between. The length of the CDR3 is 13 residues. Constant-segment-primed 5'RACE gave TCR alpha and TCR beta cDNA libraries with sample barcodes and UMIs. TCRdb called the 5' RACE reads again in MiXCR, with one record for every CDR3 protein. The data show around 310,000 distinct CDR3 sequences, about 15% seen once. The chain employs TRBV12-3 or TRBV12-4 and TRBJ2-1; D gene uncertain. The sequenced material came from PBMCs or a T cell subset sorted from them (not recorded which). The TCR originated in a man between 18 and 29 years old who had mild COVID-19 (a few samples of this study predate the infection). Cell type and time point are not known. The CDR3 DNA reads as TGTGCCAGCAGTCGATCCGTTTACAATGAGCAGTTCTTC. Translated: CASSRSVYNEQFF.